These 14 T cell receptor beta chains were all obtained from the same sample, sequenced in a study of CD8 T cells in Susac syndrome. RNA totalling roughly 0.45 to 1 ug underwent reverse transcription with random hexamers. TCRdb passed the immunoSEQ multiplex PCR reads through MiXCR, listing each CDR3 protein once. The repertoire holds some 96,000 distinct CDR3 sequences, with around 95% as singletons. Sequencing used CD8+ T cells from PBMCs. The origin of the receptors is a human donor with Susac syndrome.

The chain links TRBV29-1 to TRBJ2-7, with 9 positions matching TRBD2. This CDR3 is 13 amino acids long. CDR1 and CDR2 from the germline V gene are SQVTM and ANQGSEA. V lost 6 bases, J lost 4 bases, and 7 bases stayed unmatched. This CDR3 is CSVRGLARYEQYF. The CDR3 DNA reads TGCAGCGTACGAGGACTAGCGAGGTACGAGCAGTACTTC.

The CDR3 nucleotides are TGTGCCAGCAGCTTAGGGAAGACTAGCGAGTTCACCGGGGAGCTGTTTTTT. Encoded protein: CASSLGKTSEFTGELFF. The rearrangement links TRBV7-3 to TRBJ2-2; 8 bases agree with TRBD2. With 2 bases clipped from V and 4 bases from J, the junction kept 9 bases outside the gene matches. This CDR3 has 17 residues. Germline-derived CDR1 and CDR2 are SGHTA and FQGTGA.

This chain joins TRBV27 and TRBJ1-6, with a tentative D call TRBD1 (6 bases). CDR3 length: 14 residues. Germline lookup yields CDR1 MNHEY and CDR2 SMNVEV (reference sequence). V shed 5 bases and J shed 6 bases, with 11 bases lying between them. CDR3 nucleotides: TGTGCCAGCAGTGAACAGGGCCCTAATTCACCCCTCCACTTT. Translation gives CASSEQGPNSPLHF.

The J gene is TRBJ1-1, the V gene TRBV28; TRBD1 matches at 7 bases. The CDR3 runs 14 residues. With V trimmed by 2 bases and J by 8 bases, 8 bases remained unmatched. CDR1 and CDR2 from the germline V gene are MDHEN and SYDVKM. The CDR3 is CASSLRGPIGEAFF. DNA of the CDR3: TGTGCCAGCAGTTTAAGGGGGCCCATCGGGGAAGCTTTCTTT.

The genes are TRBV28 and TRBJ1-2, with D unresolved. The ends were cut back, 3 bases at V and 6 bases at J, with 11 bases in the middle. The germline V gene has CDR1 MDHEN and CDR2 SYDVKM. The CDR3 sequence is 13 residues long. The CDR3 here is CASSFIPTDGYTF. CDR3 in DNA: TGTGCCAGCAGTTTCATCCCGACGGATGGCTACACCTTC.

This chain uses TRBV7-9 with TRBJ1-5; the D gene is possibly TRBD1 (6 bases). CDR3 length equals 14 residues. In germline, CDR1 is SEHNR, CDR2 FQNEAQ (reference sequence). Trimming cost V 4 bases and J 5 bases, with 12 bases left between them. The CDR3, as DNA: TGTGCCAGCAGCTCCAGGGACAATTATCAGCCCCAGCATTTT. It is translated as CASSSRDNYQPQHF.

The V and J genes are TRBV4-1 and TRBJ2-3, with no clear D. The V end lost 8 bases, the J end lost 1 base, and 16 bases lay between the germline ends. This CDR3 comprises 15 residues. Germline V lookup: CDR1 MGHRA, CDR2 YSYEKL. This CDR3 is CASGEAGRGTDTQYF. The CDR3 region has the DNA TGCGCCAGCGGAGAGGCAGGACGCGGCACAGATACGCAGTATTTT.

V usage is TRBV4-2 and J usage is TRBJ2-6; D gene ambiguous. This CDR3 spans 16 amino acids. Trimming took off 0 bases at V and 0 bases at J, with 6 bases between the two ends. The germline V gene has CDR1 LGHNA and CDR2 YNFKEQ. CDR3: CASSQDVSSGANVLTF. As DNA, the CDR3 is TGTGCCAGCAGCCAAGATGTCAGCTCTGGGGCCAACGTCCTGACTTTC.

V gene TRBV28 combines with J gene TRBJ2-6, with 7 bases matching TRBD1. In germline, CDR1 is MDHEN, CDR2 SYDVKM. V trimming: 4 bases; J trimming: 2 bases; junction bases outside the gene matches: 11. There are 18 residues in the CDR3. CDR3 sequence reads: CASSSPSRQGTGANVLTF. The DNA for the CDR3 is TGTGCCAGCAGTTCTCCTTCGCGACAGGGAACTGGGGCCAACGTCCTGACTTTC.

The rearrangement joins TRBV2 to TRBJ2-5; a weak D match, TRBD1 (5 bases). V was shortened by 8 bases and J by 0 bases, with 13 bases between the two germline ends. The CDR3 spans 14 residues. CDR1 SNHLY and CDR2 FYNNEI come from the germline V gene. CDR3 sequence: CASGLTGYQETQYF. The CDR3 coding sequence is TGTGCCAGCGGATTAACAGGTTACCAAGAGACCCAGTACTTC.

The chain recombines TRBV10-3 with TRBJ2-1; 10 bases map to TRBD1. Germline CDR1 is ENHRY and CDR2 is SYGVKD. This CDR3 has 14 amino acids. The junction had 8 bases not matched to a gene; V was cut back by 7 bases and J by 8 bases. Here the CDR3 DNA reads TGTGCCATCACCGGGGGACAGGGGATCCATGAGCAGTTCTTC. Translation: CAITGGQGIHEQFF.

This chain uses TRBV10-3 with TRBJ2-7; 10 bases align to TRBD2. CDR3 length: 15 amino acids. With 2 bases clipped from V and 6 bases from J, the junction kept 7 bases outside the gene matches. The germline V gene encodes CDR1 ENHRY and CDR2 SYGVKD. The CDR3 nucleotides read TGTGCCATCAGTGAGAAGGGACTAGCGTCGTCCGAGCAGTACTTC. Its translation is CAISEKGLASSEQYF.

The chain recombines TRBV20-1 with TRBJ2-1; D is uncertain. The germline V and J ends were trimmed by 8 bases and 12 bases, with 8 bases remaining between them. This CDR3 has 8 residues. The germline CDR1 and CDR2 sequences are DFQATT and SNEGSKA (reference sequence). The CDR3 DNA is TGCAGTCCCCCGGGGCAGTTCTTC. Translating gives CSPPGQFF.

The chain has TRBV24-1 and TRBJ2-6, with a weak D call TRBD1 (6 bases). Trimming removed 4 bases from V and 1 base from J, with 13 bases in between. Germline CDR1 reads KGHDR; CDR2 reads SFDVKD. The CDR3 covers 17 residues. CDR3 sequence: CATSENYRDSGANVLTF. The CDR3 DNA reads as TGTGCCACCAGTGAGAATTACAGGGATTCTGGGGCCAACGTCCTGACTTTC.